This T cell receptor beta chain was documented in a study of tumor-infiltrating lymphocytes in primary liver carcinoma. Study results and caveats: Tumors carried a top-250-clone fraction significantly exceeding that of blood (p = 0.039). CD4+ and CD8+ repertoires could not be compared in these unsorted bulk samples.

The blood RNA (from unsorted whole blood) was obtained, and germline DNA was also extracted. Prior to the surgical procedure, around 3.9 milliliters of peripheral blood were collected. cDNA specific to TCR beta was made from around 470 ng of total RNA, with a constant-region primer employed for priming. Three nested multiplex PCR rounds, a slightly modified ARM-PCR method, built the TCR beta libraries. The first two PCR rounds used TRBV1-TRBV30 forward primers with a C-beta reverse primer, roughly 11 cycles each. TCRdb re-analysed the multiplex PCR reads in MiXCR, keeping a single row per CDR3 protein. The repertoire holds 310,000 or so distinct CDR3 sequences, with roughly 61% as singletons. This clonotype showed up just once. The antigen is not known. A read error is likely, as this CDR3 ends without the conserved phenylalanine or tryptophan. The germline V gene has CDR1 SEHNR and CDR2 FQNEAQ (reference sequence). This CDR3 region has 14 residues. Deletions cut 1 base from V and 7 bases from J, with 10 bases between.

This chain joins TRBV7-9 and TRBJ1-4, with D hard to call. Source material: peripheral blood. The receptor was isolated from a man aged 35-49 years with primary liver carcinoma and hepatitis B virus infection. CDR3 loop: CASSLVGFGEKLFL. The CDR3 DNA follows: TGTGCCAGCAGCTTAGTAGGATTTGGTGAAAAACTGTTTCTT.